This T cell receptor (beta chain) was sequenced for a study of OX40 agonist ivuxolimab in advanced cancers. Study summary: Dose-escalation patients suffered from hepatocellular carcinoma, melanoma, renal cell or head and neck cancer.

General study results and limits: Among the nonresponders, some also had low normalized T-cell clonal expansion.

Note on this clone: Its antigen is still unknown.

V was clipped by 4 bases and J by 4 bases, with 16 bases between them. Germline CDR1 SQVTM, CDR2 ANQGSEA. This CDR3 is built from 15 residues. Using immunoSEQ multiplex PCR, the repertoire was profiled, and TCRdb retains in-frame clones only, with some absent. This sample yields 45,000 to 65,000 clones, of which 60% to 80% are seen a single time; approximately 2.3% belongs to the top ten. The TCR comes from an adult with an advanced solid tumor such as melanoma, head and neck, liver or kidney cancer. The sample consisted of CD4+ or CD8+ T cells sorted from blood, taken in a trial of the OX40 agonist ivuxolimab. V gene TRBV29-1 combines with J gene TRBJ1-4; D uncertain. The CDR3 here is CSVVLNVALNEKLFF. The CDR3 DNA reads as TGCAGCGTTGTCCTAAACGTGGCCCTTAATGAAAAACTGTTTTTT.